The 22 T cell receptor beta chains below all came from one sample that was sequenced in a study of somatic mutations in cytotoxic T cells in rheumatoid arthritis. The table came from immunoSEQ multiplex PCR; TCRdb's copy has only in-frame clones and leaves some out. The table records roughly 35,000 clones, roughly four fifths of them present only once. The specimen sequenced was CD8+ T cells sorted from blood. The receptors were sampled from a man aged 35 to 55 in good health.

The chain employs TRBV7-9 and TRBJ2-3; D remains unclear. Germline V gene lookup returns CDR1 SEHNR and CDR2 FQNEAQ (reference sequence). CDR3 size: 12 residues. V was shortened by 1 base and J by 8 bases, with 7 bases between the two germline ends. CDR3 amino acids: CASSLGWGTQYF. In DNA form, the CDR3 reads TGTGCCAGCAGCTTAGGATGGGGTACGCAGTATTTT.

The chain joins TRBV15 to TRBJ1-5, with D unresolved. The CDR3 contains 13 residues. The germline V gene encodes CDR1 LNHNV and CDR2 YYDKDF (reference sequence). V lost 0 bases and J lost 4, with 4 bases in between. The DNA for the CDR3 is TGTGCCACCAGCAGAGACGGGAATCAGCCCCAGCATTTT. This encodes CATSRDGNQPQHF.

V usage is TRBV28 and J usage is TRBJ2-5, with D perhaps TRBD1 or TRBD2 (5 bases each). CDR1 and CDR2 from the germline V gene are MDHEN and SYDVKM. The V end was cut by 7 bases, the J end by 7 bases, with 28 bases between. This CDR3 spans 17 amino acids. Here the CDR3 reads CASKEDGDGTEFLTQYF. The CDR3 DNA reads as TGTGCCAGCAAAGAGGATGGGGACGGGACGGAGTTTTTGACCCAGTACTTC.

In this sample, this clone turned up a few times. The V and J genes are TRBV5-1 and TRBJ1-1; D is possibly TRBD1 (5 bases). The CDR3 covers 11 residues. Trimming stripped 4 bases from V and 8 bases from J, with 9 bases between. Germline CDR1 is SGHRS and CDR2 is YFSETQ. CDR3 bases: TGCGCCAGCAGCCTGGGACGCGAAGCTTTCTTT. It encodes CASSLGREAFF.

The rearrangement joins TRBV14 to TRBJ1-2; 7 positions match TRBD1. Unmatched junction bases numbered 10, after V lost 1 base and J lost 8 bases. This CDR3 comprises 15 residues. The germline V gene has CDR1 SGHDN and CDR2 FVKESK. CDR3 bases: TGTGCCAGCAGCCAAGTGGCGACAGGGTACGGCGGCTACACCTTC. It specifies CASSQVATGYGGYTF.

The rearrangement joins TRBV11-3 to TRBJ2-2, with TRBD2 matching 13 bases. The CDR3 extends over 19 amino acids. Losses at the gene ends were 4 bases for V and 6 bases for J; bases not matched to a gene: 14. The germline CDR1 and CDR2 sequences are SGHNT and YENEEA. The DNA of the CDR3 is TGTGCCAGCAGCTCCTCGACCGGGACTAGCGGGATCAACGCCGGGGAGCTGTTTTTT. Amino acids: CASSSSTGTSGINAGELFF.

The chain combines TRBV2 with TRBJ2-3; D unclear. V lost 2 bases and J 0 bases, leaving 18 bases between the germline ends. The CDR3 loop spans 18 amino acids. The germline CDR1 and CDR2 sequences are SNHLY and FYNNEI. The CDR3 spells CASSERVSGSTSTDTQYF. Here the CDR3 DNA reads TGTGCCAGCAGTGAAAGGGTTTCGGGCAGTACTAGCACAGATACGCAGTATTTT.

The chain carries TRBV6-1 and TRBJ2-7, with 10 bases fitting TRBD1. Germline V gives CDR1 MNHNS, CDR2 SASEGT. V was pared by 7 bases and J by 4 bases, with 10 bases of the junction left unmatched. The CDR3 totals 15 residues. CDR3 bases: TGTGCCAGCACTCCCTCGGGGACAGGGGCGTACGAGCAGTACTTC. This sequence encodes CASTPSGTGAYEQYF.

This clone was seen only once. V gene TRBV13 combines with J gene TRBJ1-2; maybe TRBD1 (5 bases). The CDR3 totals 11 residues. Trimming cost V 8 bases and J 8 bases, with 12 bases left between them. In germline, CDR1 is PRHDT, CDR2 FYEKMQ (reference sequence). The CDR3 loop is CASGQGRGYTF. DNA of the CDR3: TGTGCCAGCGGCCAGGGAAGGGGCTACACCTTC.

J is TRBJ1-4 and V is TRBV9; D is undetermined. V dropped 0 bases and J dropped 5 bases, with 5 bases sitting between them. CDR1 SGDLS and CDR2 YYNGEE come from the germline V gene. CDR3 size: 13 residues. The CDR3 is CASSVDTNEKLFF. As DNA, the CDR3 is TGTGCCAGCAGCGTAGACACGAATGAAAAACTGTTTTTT.

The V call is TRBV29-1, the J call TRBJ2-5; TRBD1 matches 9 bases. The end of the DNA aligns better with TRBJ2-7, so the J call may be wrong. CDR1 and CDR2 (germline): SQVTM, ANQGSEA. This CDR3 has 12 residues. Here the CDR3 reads CSIDRGLNEQYF. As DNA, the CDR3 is TGCAGCATCGACAGGGGGTTGAACGAGCAGTACTTC.

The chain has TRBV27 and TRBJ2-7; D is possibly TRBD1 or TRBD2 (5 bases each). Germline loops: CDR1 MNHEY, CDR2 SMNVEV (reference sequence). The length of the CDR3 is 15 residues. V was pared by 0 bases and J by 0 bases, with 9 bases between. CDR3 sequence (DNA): TGTGCCAGCAGTTTATCCCCAGGGAGCTCCTACGAGCAGTACTTC. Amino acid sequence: CASSLSPGSSYEQYF.

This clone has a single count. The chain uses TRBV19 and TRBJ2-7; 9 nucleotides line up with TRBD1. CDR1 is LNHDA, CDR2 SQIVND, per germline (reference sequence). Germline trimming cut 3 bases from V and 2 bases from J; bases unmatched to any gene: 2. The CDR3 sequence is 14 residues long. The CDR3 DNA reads TGTGCCAGTAGTATGACAGGGGGAACCTACGAGCAGTACTTC. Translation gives CASSMTGGTYEQYF.

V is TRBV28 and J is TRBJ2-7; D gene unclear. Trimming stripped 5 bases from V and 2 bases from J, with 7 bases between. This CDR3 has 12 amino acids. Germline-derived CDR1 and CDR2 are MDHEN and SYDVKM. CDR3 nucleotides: TGTGCCAGCAGTACGAACCCCTACGAGCAGTACTTC. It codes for CASSTNPYEQYF.

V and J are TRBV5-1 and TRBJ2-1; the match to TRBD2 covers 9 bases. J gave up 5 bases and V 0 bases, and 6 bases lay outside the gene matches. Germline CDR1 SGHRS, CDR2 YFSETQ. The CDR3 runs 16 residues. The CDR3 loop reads CASSLVASGTNNEQFF. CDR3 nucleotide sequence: TGCGCCAGCAGCTTGGTGGCTAGCGGGACTAACAATGAGCAGTTCTTC.

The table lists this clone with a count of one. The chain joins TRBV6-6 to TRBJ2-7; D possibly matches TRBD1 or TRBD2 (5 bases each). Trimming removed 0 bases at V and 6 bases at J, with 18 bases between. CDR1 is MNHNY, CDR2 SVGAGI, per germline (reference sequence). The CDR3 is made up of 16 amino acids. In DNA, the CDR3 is TGTGCCAGCAGTTACTCGTGGGGCGGGCCGCTCGGCGAGCAGTACTTC. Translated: CASSYSWGGPLGEQYF.

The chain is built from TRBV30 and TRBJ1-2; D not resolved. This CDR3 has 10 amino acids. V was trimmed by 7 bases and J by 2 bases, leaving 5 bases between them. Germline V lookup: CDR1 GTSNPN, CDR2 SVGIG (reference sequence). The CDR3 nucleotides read TGTGCCTATTTCAACTATGGCTACACCTTC. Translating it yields CAYFNYGYTF.

CDR3 nucleotides: TGTGCCAGTAGTATTGGCTCTGCGAGCGCGGGTGAGACCCAGTACTTC. Protein: CASSIGSASAGETQYF. The rearrangement joins TRBV19 to TRBJ2-5; maybe TRBD2 (5 bases). Germline CDR1 is LNHDA and CDR2 is SQIVND (reference sequence). This CDR3 has 16 residues. V lost 3 bases and J 5 bases, leaving 19 bases between the germline ends.

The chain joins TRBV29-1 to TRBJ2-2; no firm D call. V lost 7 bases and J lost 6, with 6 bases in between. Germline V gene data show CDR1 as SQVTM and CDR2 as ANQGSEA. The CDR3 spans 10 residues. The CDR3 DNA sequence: TGCAGCGGACGCGCCGGGGAGCTGTTTTTT. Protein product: CSGRAGELFF.

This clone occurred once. The DNA of the CDR3 is TGCAGCGTTGAAAGAGGGACAGGGGAGGTCGAGCAGTACTTC. It translates to CSVERGTGEVEQYF. The V gene is TRBV29-1, the J gene TRBJ2-7; 10 positions match TRBD1. The CDR3 runs 14 residues. V trimming: 2 bases; J trimming: 6 bases; junction bases outside the gene matches: 7. CDR1 is SQVTM and CDR2 is ANQGSEA in the germline V gene.

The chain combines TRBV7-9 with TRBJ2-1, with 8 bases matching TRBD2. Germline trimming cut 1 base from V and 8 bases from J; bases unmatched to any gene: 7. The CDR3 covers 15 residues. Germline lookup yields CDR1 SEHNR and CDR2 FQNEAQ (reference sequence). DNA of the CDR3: TGTGCCAGCAGCTTAGTGGCGGGAGGCCGGGATGAGCAGTTCTTC. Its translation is CASSLVAGGRDEQFF.

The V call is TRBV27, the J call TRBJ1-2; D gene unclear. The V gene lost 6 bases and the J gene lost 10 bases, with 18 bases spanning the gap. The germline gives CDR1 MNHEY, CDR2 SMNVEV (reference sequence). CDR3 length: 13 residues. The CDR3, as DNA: TGTGCCAGCAGCCGCGGCGAAGCCTTTATCTACACCTTC. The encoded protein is CASSRGEAFIYTF.